This TCR beta chain was sequenced in a study of T cell responses to AZD1222 COVID-19 vaccine. Study conclusions and caveats: The sample set comprised mostly white British donors with more females, and clonal diversity was possibly underestimated.

The CDR3 is made up of 18 amino acids. Germline values: CDR1 LGHNA, CDR2 YSLEER. The trim removed 3 bases at V and 3 bases at J, leaving 11 bases unmatched. A remark on this clone: What it binds is not known.

Clones were read by immunoSEQ multiplex PCR, and TCRdb kept only the in-frame ones, dropping some. The table lists roughly 170,000 clones, 93% of them singletons, with about 0.9% in the top ten. This clonotype was obtained from an adult in good health. Sequencing was performed on peripheral blood, taken on day 0 of AZD1222 vaccination. The rearrangement uses TRBV4-3 and TRBJ2-1, with 10 bases identical to TRBD2. CDR3 nucleotide sequence: TGCGCCAGCAGCCAGGATCCCTTCCTAGCGGGGGACTACAATGAGCAGTTCTTC. It codes for CASSQDPFLAGDYNEQFF.